These 27 T cell receptor beta chains came from one sample sequenced in a study of T cells in Graves' hyperthyroidism and ophthalmopathy (dated by TCRdb to the late 2010s). The protocol used for the library was multiplex PCR. Sequencing took place on an Illumina HiSeq 2000. Amplification of TCR beta CDR3 regions was carried out from RNA transcripts. For the first round of RT-PCR on the TCR CDR3, the HTBI primer set was used together with the Qiagen OneStep RT-PCR kit. TCRdb reprocessed the public reads (quality trimming at Q25 with fastp, clone calling with MiXCR) and kept in-frame beta chains. Each record represents a unique CDR3 protein, reported with the most common genes and DNA among its rows. The sample table holds approximately 590,000 distinct CDR3 sequences, of which about 15% were seen once. Less than 9.5% of the sample is taken by the ten largest. What was sequenced was blood. All receptors derive from a woman aged 30 to 39 with Graves' hyperthyroidism.

This clonotype was seen a handful of times. The chain has TRBV6-5 and TRBJ2-2; tentatively, D is TRBD1 (6 bases). The germline V gene encodes CDR1 MNHEY and CDR2 SVGAGI. The CDR3 covers 15 residues. V shed 2 bases and J shed 7 bases, with 14 bases lying between them. Here the CDR3 DNA reads TGTGCCAGCAGTTACATCCAGGGGCGTGACGGGGAGCTGTTTTTT. Translating it yields CASSYIQGRDGELFF.

This clonotype was counted only a few times. The chain is built from TRBV7-9 and TRBJ2-3, with 9 bases aligning to TRBD2. Germline V CDR1 and CDR2: SEHNR, FQNEAQ (reference sequence). The CDR3 is made up of 18 amino acids. V lost 1 base and J lost 0; bases outside the gene matches: 8. CDR3 protein: CASSLEWLAGDSTDTQYF. Here the CDR3 DNA reads TGTGCCAGCAGCTTAGAATGGTTAGCGGGGGACAGCACAGATACGCAGTATTTT.

This sequence joins TRBV5-1 and TRBJ2-5; tentatively, D is TRBD1 or TRBD2 (5 bases each). This CDR3 is 13 amino acids long. Between the trimmed V and J ends, which lost 1 base and 5 bases, there was a span of 9 bases. Germline values: CDR1 SGHRS, CDR2 YFSETQ. The CDR3 DNA reads TGCGCCAGCAGCTTGTGGGGGAAGGAGACCCAGTACTTC. Translation: CASSLWGKETQYF.

This clonotype was found many times. The chain is built from TRBV20-1 and TRBJ2-7; 7 bases map to TRBD2. The V gene end was trimmed by 3 bases and the J gene end by 3 bases; junction bases not matched to a gene: 2. CDR3 length equals 12 residues. Germline values: CDR1 DFQATT, CDR2 SNEGSKA (reference sequence). The CDR3: CSASAGVYEQYF. The CDR3 DNA reads as TGCAGTGCTAGTGCGGGGGTCTACGAGCAGTACTTC.

This clonotype was observed many times. The J gene is TRBJ2-1, the V gene TRBV30, with a possible D match to TRBD2 (6 bases). Germline V gene data show CDR1 as GTSNPN and CDR2 as SVGIG (reference sequence). The V end lost 5 bases, the J end lost 4 bases, and 12 bases lay between the germline ends. CDR3 length: 13 amino acids. The CDR3 spells CAWGGGRYNEQFF. The CDR3 DNA reads as TGTGCCTGGGGAGGAGGGAGGTACAATGAGCAGTTCTTC.

The chain employs TRBV6-2 or TRBV6-3 and TRBJ2-3; 13 bases map to TRBD2. The J segment lost 4 bases and the V segment lost 5 bases, leaving 3 bases of the junction unmatched. The germline gives CDR1 MNHEY, CDR2 SVGEGT. This CDR3 spans 15 amino acids. The CDR3 loop reads CASSQLAGGPDTQYF. The CDR3 region has the DNA TGTGCCAGCAGTCAACTAGCGGGAGGGCCAGATACGCAGTATTTT.

This clonotype was detected many times. This chain joins TRBV18 and TRBJ1-2; D remains unclear. This CDR3 has 14 amino acids. V lost 2 bases, J lost 4 bases, and 11 bases lay in between. Germline V CDR1 and CDR2: KGHSH, LQKENI. For the CDR3, the DNA is TGTGCCAGCTCACCAGGGGAGGGCGCCTATGGCTACACCTTC. It codes for CASSPGEGAYGYTF.

The genes are TRBV24-1 and TRBJ2-3, with 10 positions matching TRBD1. Per germline, CDR1 KGHDR and CDR2 SFDVKD. The trim removed 4 bases at V and 3 bases at J, leaving 3 bases unmatched. The CDR3 extends over 15 amino acids. The CDR3 DNA follows: TGTGCCACCAGTGAACTGGACAGGGGGACAGATACGCAGTATTTT. Its translation: CATSELDRGTDTQYF.

This chain joins TRBV27 and TRBJ1-6; D perhaps matches TRBD1 (6 bases). This CDR3 contains 18 residues. V lost 2 bases to trimming and J lost 0 bases, with 14 bases between them. CDR1 is MNHEY, CDR2 SMNVEV, per germline (reference sequence). The CDR3 loop reads CASSLPPQGGSYNSPLHF. The CDR3 nucleotides read TGTGCCAGCAGTTTACCCCCACAGGGAGGCTCCTATAATTCACCCCTCCACTTT.

Ten or more counts support this clonotype. The chain is built from TRBV3-1 and TRBJ2-3, with 8 positions matching TRBD1. The CDR3 is 15 amino acids. The germline V gene has CDR1 LGHDT and CDR2 YNNKEL (reference sequence). The V gene end was trimmed by 2 bases and the J gene end by 6 bases; junction bases not matched to a gene: 7. The CDR3 spells CASSQSQGVTDTQYF. The CDR3 DNA sequence: TGTGCCAGCAGCCAATCACAGGGGGTCACGGATACGCAGTATTTT.

This clonotype was observed a few times. J is TRBJ2-5 and V is TRBV11-3; 7 nucleotides agree with TRBD2. Per germline, CDR1 SGHNT and CDR2 YENEEA. The CDR3 has 14 amino acids. V lost 9 bases and J lost 5; bases outside the gene matches: 12. The CDR3: CASSRGLPGETQYF. Written as DNA, the CDR3 is TGTGCCAGTAGTAGGGGACTACCGGGGGAGACCCAGTACTTC.

A word on this clonotype: Germline is not matched at one junction end, which may reflect a read error. V and J are TRBV2 and TRBJ1-2, with TRBD1 identical over 7 bases. The CDR3 length is 14 residues. The germline V gene encodes CDR1 SNHLY and CDR2 FYNNEI. The CDR3 loop reads CASSEGQGLDGCTF. The CDR3 DNA sequence: TGTGCCAGCAGTGAAGGACAGGGTCTTGATGGCTGCACCTTC.

The CDR3 nucleotides read TGTGCCTTAGGTCGGGACGGTGTATCCTACGAGCAGTACTTC. This translates into CALGRDGVSYEQYF. The chain recombines TRBV30 with TRBJ2-7; D is possibly TRBD1 or TRBD2 (5 bases each). Trimming shortened V by 7 bases and J by 1 base, and 17 bases separated the two germline ends. This CDR3 contains 14 residues. Germline V gene data show CDR1 as GTSNPN and CDR2 as SVGIG (reference sequence).

The chain is built from TRBV5-1 and TRBJ2-2; 8 bases agree with TRBD1. V was clipped by 4 bases and J by 7 bases; unmatched bases: 6. Germline V CDR1 and CDR2: SGHRS, YFSETQ. CDR3 length: 14 residues. The DNA for the CDR3 is TGCGCCAGCAGCCCCCGGACAGGGAACGGGGAGCTGTTTTTT. This translates into CASSPRTGNGELFF.

This clonotype appeared many times. This chain links TRBV3-1 with TRBJ1-1; a weak D match, TRBD1 (6 bases). Trimming removed 2 bases from V and 9 bases from J, with 10 bases in between. Looked up from germline, CDR1 is LGHDT and CDR2 is YNNKEL (reference sequence). The CDR3 totals 12 residues. Here the CDR3 DNA reads TGTGCCAGCAGCCAACAGGGGCGAAAAGCTTTCTTT. This gives the protein CASSQQGRKAFF.

This clonotype has ten or more counts. The V call is TRBV11-3, the J call TRBJ1-1; 8 positions match TRBD1. The CDR3 length is 15 residues. V gave up 6 bases and J gave up 3 bases; unmatched junction bases: 9. Germline V lookup: CDR1 SGHNT, CDR2 YENEEA. CDR3 protein: CASRLSTGDYTEAFF. The CDR3 coding sequence is TGTGCCAGCAGACTATCGACAGGGGACTACACTGAAGCTTTCTTT.

This clonotype was seen ten or more times. The chain combines TRBV30 with TRBJ2-7, with D possibly TRBD2 on 5 matching bases. Germline loops: CDR1 GTSNPN, CDR2 SVGIG (reference sequence). The CDR3 sequence is 14 residues long. Trimming stripped 3 bases from V and 0 bases from J, with 12 bases between. CDR3 protein: CAWSPRDSSYEQYF. In DNA form, the CDR3 reads TGTGCCTGGAGCCCCCGGGATTCCTCCTACGAGCAGTACTTC.

This clonotype appeared many times. V is TRBV7-3 and J is TRBJ2-1; 9 positions match TRBD2. Germline V gene data show CDR1 as SGHTA and CDR2 as FQGTGA. V was pared by 0 bases and J by 5 bases, with 2 bases of the junction left unmatched. This CDR3 spans 15 amino acids. The CDR3 is CASSLTGLANNEQFF. The CDR3 DNA reads TGTGCCAGCAGCTTAACGGGACTAGCTAACAATGAGCAGTTCTTC.

This clonotype was seen more than once but under ten times. This chain connects TRBV29-1 to TRBJ1-1; D gene unclear. The CDR3 is 13 residues long. V was clipped by 0 bases and J by 1 base, with 6 bases between them. Germline V gene data show CDR1 as SQVTM and CDR2 as ANQGSEA. CDR3 region: CSVEEQWNTEAFF. In DNA form, the CDR3 reads TGCAGCGTTGAAGAACAGTGGAACACTGAAGCTTTCTTT.

The V call is TRBV7-2, the J call TRBJ2-7, with 8 bases lining up with TRBD1. Germline values: CDR1 SGHTA, CDR2 FQGNSA. V gave up 5 bases and J gave up 7 bases; unmatched junction bases: 10. The CDR3 extends over 14 amino acids. The CDR3 region is CASSLNQGAREQYF. DNA for the CDR3: TGTGCCAGCAGCCTCAACCAGGGGGCGCGGGAGCAGTACTTC. The full variable domain, completed using reference TRBV7-2 and TRBJ2-7, is GAGVSQSPSNKVTEKGKDVELRCDPISGHTALYWYRQSLGQGLEFLIYFQGNSAPDKSGLPSDRFSAERTGGSVSTLTIQRTQQEDSAVYLCASSLNQGAREQYFGPGTRLTVT.

This clonotype came up many times. J is TRBJ1-6 and V is TRBV7-2; TRBD1 aligns across 7 bases. The J segment lost 8 bases and the V segment lost 2 bases, leaving 12 bases of the junction unmatched. CDR1 and CDR2 (germline): SGHTA, FQGNSA. The length of the CDR3 is 17 residues. CDR3 in amino acids: CASSLRFSGGRDSPLHF. The CDR3 DNA sequence: TGTGCCAGCAGCTTAAGGTTTTCAGGGGGAAGGGATTCACCCCTCCACTTT.

This clonotype was seen only a few times. The rearrangement links TRBV5-1 to TRBJ2-1, with D maybe TRBD2 (5 bases). This CDR3 has 18 residues. V was pared by 2 bases and J by 0 bases, with 18 bases between. The V gene's germline CDR1 is SGHRS and CDR2 YFSETQ. Here the CDR3 DNA reads TGCGCCAGCAGCTTTAATCTAGCCGTCGTAAGCTCCTACAATGAGCAGTTCTTC. Translation gives CASSFNLAVVSSYNEQFF.

This clonotype has only a few counts. The V call is TRBV6-2 or TRBV6-3, the J call TRBJ2-7, with D possibly TRBD2 on 5 matching bases. Per germline, CDR1 MNHEY and CDR2 SVGEGT. The CDR3 contains 15 residues. V lost 4 bases, J lost 7 bases, and 20 bases lay in between. DNA for the CDR3: TGTGCCAGCAGTTCGATCCGGGCCTCGACGGGGGAGCAGTACTTC. Amino acid sequence: CASSSIRASTGEQYF.

This chain uses TRBV29-1 with TRBJ2-2; D is ambiguous. Germline CDR1 SQVTM, CDR2 ANQGSEA. This CDR3 has 12 residues. V lost 4 bases, J lost 1 base, and 4 bases lay in between. For the CDR3, the DNA is TGCAGCGTTGCCTTGAACACCGGGGAGCTGTTTTTT. It translates to CSVALNTGELFF.

The V call is TRBV3-1, the J call TRBJ1-1; no clear D. V lost 4 bases and J 1 base, leaving 16 bases between the germline ends. Germline-derived CDR1 and CDR2 are LGHDT and YNNKEL (reference sequence). This CDR3 spans 16 amino acids. The chain's CDR3 is CASSRRPGRANTEAFF. CDR3 coding DNA: TGTGCCAGCAGCCGACGACCGGGAAGAGCGAACACTGAAGCTTTCTTT.

This clonotype showed up many times. The chain is built from TRBV7-2 and TRBJ2-1, with TRBD2 as a possible D gene (6 bases). There are 14 residues in the CDR3. V was trimmed by 1 base and J by 6 bases, leaving 10 bases between them. From germline, CDR1 is SGHTA and CDR2 FQGNSA. The CDR3 region is CASSLVRESNEQFF. CDR3 in DNA: TGTGCCAGCAGCTTAGTTCGGGAGTCCAATGAGCAGTTCTTC. Variable domain in full (rest from reference TRBV7-2 and TRBJ2-1): GAGVSQSPSNKVTEKGKDVELRCDPISGHTALYWYRQSLGQGLEFLIYFQGNSAPDKSGLPSDRFSAERTGGSVSTLTIQRTQQEDSAVYLCASSLVRESNEQFFGPGTRLTVL.

In its sample, this clonotype was seen many times. J is TRBJ2-7 and V is TRBV10-2; 8 positions match TRBD2. Germline trimming cut 3 bases from V and 5 bases from J; bases unmatched to any gene: 0. The CDR3 length is 12 residues. Germline V CDR1 and CDR2: WSHSY, SAAADI. DNA for the CDR3: TGCGCCAGCAGTGAAGCGGGGGACGAGCAGTACTTC. Protein sequence: CASSEAGDEQYF.